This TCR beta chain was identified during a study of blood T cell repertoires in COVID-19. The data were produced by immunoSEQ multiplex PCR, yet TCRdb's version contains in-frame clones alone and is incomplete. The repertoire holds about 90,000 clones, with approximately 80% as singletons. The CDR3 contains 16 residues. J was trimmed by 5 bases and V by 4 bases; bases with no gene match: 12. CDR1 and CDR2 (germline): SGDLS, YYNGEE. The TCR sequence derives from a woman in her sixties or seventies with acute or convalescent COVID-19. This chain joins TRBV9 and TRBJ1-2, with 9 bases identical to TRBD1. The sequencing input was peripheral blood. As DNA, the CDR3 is TGTGCCAGCAGCCGCGCACCGGACAGGGGCCGGTATGGCTACACCTTC. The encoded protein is CASSRAPDRGRYGYTF. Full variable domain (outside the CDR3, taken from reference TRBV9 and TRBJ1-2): DSGVTQTPKHLITATGQRVTLRCSPRSGDLSVYWYQQSLDQGLQFLIQYYNGEERAKGNILERFSAQQFPDLHSELNLSSLELGDSALYFCASSRAPDRGRYGYTFGSGTRLTVV.